Following are 26 T cell receptor beta chains from one sample sequenced in a study of blood T cell repertoires in COVID-19. Here immunoSEQ multiplex PCR was the method, and the copy in TCRdb shows in-frame clones only, minus some. This repertoire shows 250,000 to 400,000 clones, roughly 89% found once; its top ten account for 5.2%. Sequenced material: PBMCs or T cells enriched from blood (not recorded which). The receptors come from a man aged 60-69 years who had recovered from COVID-19.

The V gene is TRBV10-3, the J gene TRBJ1-5; D is perhaps TRBD1 (5 bases). CDR3 length equals 13 residues. CDR1 ENHRY and CDR2 SYGVKD come from the germline V gene. V lost 8 bases to trimming and J lost 5 bases, with 13 bases between them. The DNA of the CDR3 is TGTGCCATCCGGGACTCTCAGGATCAGCCCCAGCATTTT. Translating gives CAIRDSQDQPQHF.

The J gene is TRBJ2-7, the V gene TRBV29-1, with a weak D call TRBD1 (5 bases). V was shortened by 4 bases and J by 8 bases, with 21 bases between the two germline ends. Per germline, CDR1 SQVTM and CDR2 ANQGSEA. The CDR3 contains 14 residues. Here the CDR3 DNA reads TGCAGCGTTGTGTTTATGACAGATCCTACGCAGCAGTACTTC. The encoded protein is CSVVFMTDPTQQYF.

This chain joins TRBV28 and TRBJ1-5, with 8 bases lining up with TRBD1. The CDR3 has 15 amino acids. The V gene's germline CDR1 is MDHEN and CDR2 SYDVKM. V was clipped by 4 bases and J by 0 bases; unmatched bases: 2. This CDR3 reads CASSWDRTSNQPQHF. DNA of the CDR3: TGTGCCAGCAGTTGGGACAGGACTAGCAATCAGCCCCAGCATTTT. Supplemented by reference TRBV28 and TRBJ1-5, the full variable domain reads DVKVTQSSRYLVKRTGEKVFLECVQDMDHENMFWYRQDPGLGLRLIYFSYDVKMKEKGDIPEGYSVSREKKERFSLILESASTNQTSMYLCASSWDRTSNQPQHFGDGTRLSIL.

The V and J genes are TRBV29-1 and TRBJ1-2, with 7 bases fitting TRBD1. CDR1 is SQVTM and CDR2 is ANQGSEA in the germline V gene. This CDR3 contains 13 residues. The trim removed 3 bases at V and 2 bases at J, leaving 3 bases unmatched. The CDR3 bases are TGCAGCGTTGATGACAGGGACAACTATGGCTACACCTTC. Encoded protein: CSVDDRDNYGYTF.

The genes are TRBV29-1 and TRBJ1-1; 9 bases fit TRBD1. Per germline, CDR1 SQVTM and CDR2 ANQGSEA. The CDR3 extends over 12 amino acids. Trimming at V came to 7 bases and at J to 13 bases, leaving 13 bases not matched to a gene. Here the CDR3 DNA reads TGCAGCGGGGGAAGGACAGGGGATGAGGGTTTCTTT. Translation: CSGGRTGDEGFF.

The V and J genes are TRBV7-3 and TRBJ2-7, with 8 bases lining up with TRBD2. This CDR3 has 13 amino acids. Germline assignment: CDR1 SGHTA and CDR2 FQGTGA. J was trimmed by 6 bases and V by 5 bases; bases with no gene match: 6. The CDR3 region is CASSPRGGGEQYF. The DNA of the CDR3 is TGTGCCAGCAGCCCACGGGGGGGCGGCGAGCAGTACTTC.

V is TRBV30 and J is TRBJ2-5; 11 bases agree with TRBD2. The ends lost 2 bases at V and 5 bases at J; junction bases unmatched: 4. Germline V gene data show CDR1 as GTSNPN and CDR2 as SVGIG (reference sequence). The CDR3 sequence is 14 residues long. In nucleotides, the CDR3 is TGTGCCTGGAGTCCCTTAGCGGGAGGGGAGACCCAGTACTTC. This gives the protein CAWSPLAGGETQYF.

The rearrangement joins TRBV7-9 to TRBJ1-4; D unresolved. V was shortened by 8 bases and J by 0 bases, with 10 bases between the two germline ends. Germline V gene lookup returns CDR1 SEHNR and CDR2 FQNEAQ (reference sequence). The CDR3 length is 14 residues. CDR3 sequence reads: CASAIIATNEKLFF. CDR3 sequence (DNA): TGTGCCAGCGCCATTATTGCAACTAATGAAAAACTGTTTTTT. Filled out from reference TRBV7-9 and TRBJ1-4, the complete variable domain reads DTGVSQNPRHKITKRGQNVTFRCDPISEHNRLYWYRQTLGQGPEFLTYFQNEAQLEKSRLLSDRFSAERPKGSFSTLEIQRTEQGDSAMYLCASAIIATNEKLFFGSGTQLSVL.

The CDR3 loop reads CASSRVGQATGNTIYF. CDR3 nucleotide sequence: TGTGCCAGCAGCCGGGTGGGACAGGCTACTGGAAACACCATATATTTT. The rearrangement joins TRBV7-2 to TRBJ1-3, with 8 positions matching TRBD1. The CDR3 runs 16 residues. CDR1 SGHTA and CDR2 FQGNSA come from the germline V gene. J was trimmed by 2 bases and V by 5 bases; bases with no gene match: 8.

The V and J genes are TRBV19 and TRBJ2-3; perhaps TRBD2 as D (6 bases). The CDR3 length is 13 residues. The V gene lost 6 bases and the J gene lost 3 bases, with 10 bases spanning the gap. Germline values: CDR1 LNHDA, CDR2 SQIVND (reference sequence). The DNA for the CDR3 is TGTGCCAGTAGATTCAGCGGGACAGATACGCAGTATTTT. As protein: CASRFSGTDTQYF.

In the case of this clone: The sample contains more than one DNA sequence encoding this CDR3. This chain connects TRBV5-1 to TRBJ1-5; no clear D. The CDR3 runs to 14 residues. Germline loops: CDR1 SGHRS, CDR2 YFSETQ. V lost 0 bases to trimming and J lost 2 bases, with 6 bases between them. CDR3 nucleotides: TGCGCCAGCAGCTTGGACGGGGGCAATCAGCCCCAGCATTTT. Translated, it gives CASSLDGGNQPQHF.

This clone has a single count. This chain connects TRBV9 to TRBJ2-3; 7 nucleotides agree with TRBD1. CDR1 and CDR2 from the germline V gene are SGDLS and YYNGEE. This CDR3 has 14 residues. V gave up 1 base and J gave up 5 bases; unmatched junction bases: 4. The CDR3 nucleotides are TGTGCCAGCAGCGTAACAGGGGTTAAAGATACGCAGTATTTT. The encoded protein is CASSVTGVKDTQYF.

The chain has TRBV14 and TRBJ2-5; TRBD1 might be the D (6 bases). V was clipped by 0 bases and J by 5 bases, with 16 bases between them. This CDR3 is 16 amino acids long. Germline V gene lookup returns CDR1 SGHDN and CDR2 FVKESK. CDR3 sequence (DNA): TGTGCCAGCAGCCAAGATCAGGGGATTGCCGGGGAGACCCAGTACTTC. This codes for CASSQDQGIAGETQYF.

J is TRBJ2-3 and V is TRBV12-3 or TRBV12-4, with unresolved D. Deletions cut 5 bases from V and 2 bases from J, with 5 bases between. The CDR3 covers 12 residues. The CDR3, as DNA: TGTGCCAGCAGTCACTTCACAGATACGCAGTATTTT. It specifies CASSHFTDTQYF.

The chain uses TRBV6-5 and TRBJ1-2, with 7 bases fitting TRBD1. Losses at the gene ends were 6 bases for V and 5 bases for J; bases not matched to a gene: 12. The CDR3 consists of 15 residues. In germline, CDR1 is MNHEY, CDR2 SVGAGI. In DNA form, the CDR3 reads TGTGCCAGCAGCCTCACGACAGGGAGTGGGTATGGCTACACCTTC. Its translation is CASSLTTGSGYGYTF.

The V and J genes are TRBV19 and TRBJ2-1; 12 bases are shared with TRBD2. Germline trimming cut 5 bases from V and 0 bases from J; bases unmatched to any gene: 2. The CDR3 runs 16 residues. Germline loops: CDR1 LNHDA, CDR2 SQIVND (reference sequence). As DNA, the CDR3 is TGTGCCAGTAGTGTGACTAGCGGGAGCTCCTACAATGAGCAGTTCTTC. It is translated as CASSVTSGSSYNEQFF.

The CDR3, as DNA: TGTGCCAGTACGAGACAGAAGACGAACACCGGGGAGCTGTTTTTT. It is translated as CASTRQKTNTGELFF. V and J are TRBV2 and TRBJ2-2, with D maybe TRBD1 (5 bases). This CDR3 region has 15 residues. The V and J ends lost 9 bases and 0 bases respectively, with 14 bases between them. CDR1 and CDR2 (germline): SNHLY, FYNNEI.

A remark on this clone: The junction and the germline gene differ at one end; a read error may be behind it. V gene TRBV7-7 combines with J gene TRBJ2-2; D remains unclear. Germline V gene data show CDR1 as SSHAT and CDR2 as FNYEAQ (reference sequence). CDR3 length: 14 residues. CDR3 nucleotide sequence: TGTGCTAGCAGCGAACAGCCTGGGACCGGGGAGCTGTTTTTT. It is translated as CASSEQPGTGELFF.

V is TRBV2 and J is TRBJ2-3, with D possibly matching TRBD1 (5 bases). The CDR3 covers 15 residues. Germline V gives CDR1 SNHLY, CDR2 FYNNEI. Trimming removed 4 bases at V and 3 bases at J, with 14 bases between. CDR3 nucleotide sequence: TGTGCCAGCAGTGGGGGCAGGGTGGAGACAGATACGCAGTATTTT. Protein: CASSGGRVETDTQYF.

This clone was recorded a few times. This rearrangement joins TRBV7-2 to TRBJ1-6; D is unresolved. CDR1 and CDR2 from the germline V gene are SGHTA and FQGNSA. V was shortened by 1 base and J by 9 bases, with 7 bases between the two germline ends. CDR3 length: 13 amino acids. CDR3 protein: CASSLEFVSPLHF. CDR3 coding DNA: TGTGCCAGCAGCTTAGAATTCGTTTCACCCCTCCACTTT.

The chain joins TRBV5-1 to TRBJ2-5; D not certain. The CDR3 totals 12 residues. CDR1 and CDR2 from the germline V gene are SGHRS and YFSETQ. Trimming pared 0 bases from V and 4 bases from J, leaving 4 bases between. This CDR3 reads CASSLVGETQYF. The CDR3 region has the DNA TGCGCCAGCAGCTTGGTCGGAGAGACCCAGTACTTC.

This chain uses TRBV7-8 with TRBJ1-5; 10 bases line up with TRBD1. CDR1 is SGHVS, CDR2 FQNEAQ, per germline. The CDR3 length is 17 residues. The V segment lost 5 bases and the J segment 4 bases; nucleotides outside the gene matches: 11. CDR3 coding DNA: TGTGCCAGCAGCCTCACACTCCGGGACAGGGGTAATCAGCCCCAGCATTTT. Translation gives CASSLTLRDRGNQPQHF.

This clone showed up just once. V gene TRBV6-5 combines with J gene TRBJ2-7; D remains unclear. V dropped 0 bases and J dropped 0 bases, with 6 bases sitting between them. Looked up from germline, CDR1 is MNHEY and CDR2 is SVGAGI. This CDR3 region has 14 residues. CDR3 protein: CASSYSHSSYEQYF. CDR3 DNA sequence: TGTGCCAGCAGTTACTCCCATTCCTCCTACGAGCAGTACTTC.

The chain carries TRBV29-1 and TRBJ1-1; tentatively, D is TRBD1 (5 bases). Germline CDR1 SQVTM, CDR2 ANQGSEA. This CDR3 region has 13 residues. Trimming took 4 bases from V and 4 from J, leaving 13 bases between them. CDR3 sequence: CSVVGRGFTEAFF. In DNA form, the CDR3 reads TGCAGCGTTGTGGGGCGGGGCTTCACTGAAGCTTTCTTT.

V gene TRBV28 combines with J gene TRBJ2-2; 8 nucleotides agree with TRBD1. V gave up 7 bases and J gave up 7 bases; unmatched junction bases: 11. CDR1 is MDHEN and CDR2 is SYDVKM in the germline V gene. The CDR3 has 15 residues. The CDR3 DNA reads as TGTGCCAGCAAGACTCAGGGGGCTTTTATCGGGGAGCTGTTTTTT. The encoded protein is CASKTQGAFIGELFF.

The chain recombines TRBV6-1 with TRBJ1-2; 8 bases map to TRBD1. The V segment lost 3 bases and the J segment 6 bases; nucleotides outside the gene matches: 3. The germline V gene encodes CDR1 MNHNS and CDR2 SASEGT. The CDR3 runs to 13 residues. The CDR3 bases are TGTGCCAGCAGTGAGGACAGGGATGATGGCTACACCTTC. Amino acids: CASSEDRDDGYTF.